A selection of T cell receptor beta chains follows, all from one sample in a study of blood T cell repertoires in COVID-19. Method: immunoSEQ multiplex PCR; TCRdb's copy keeps in-frame clones and lacks some. This table has around 210,000 clones, roughly 85% appearing once. Sequenced input: peripheral blood. The receptors originated from a man aged 45-65 years with COVID-19, enrolled during active disease. Each CDR3 is given with its conserved first and last residue. D genes are given only for firm matches. Clone size is shown for a subset of rows, as once, few, many or a class of expanded clone.

TRBV9	TRBJ1-2	.	.	CASSAFSYGYTF	TGTGCCAGCAGCGCTTTCAGTTATGGCTACACCTTC
TRBV15	TRBJ2-7	.	.	CATSSYFSGNYEQYF	TGTGCCACCAGCAGTTACTTTTCAGGGAACTACGAGCAGTACTTC
TRBV14	TRBJ1-6	.	.	CASSQVPGSPLHF	TGTGCCAGCAGCCAAGTGCCCGGTTCACCCCTCCACTTT
TRBV19	TRBJ1-6	.	.	CASSIAGVHNSPLHF	TGTGCCAGTAGTATTGCAGGGGTACATAATTCACCCCTCCACTTT
TRBV18	TRBJ2-2	TRBD1	.	CASSPRTGTGGELFF	TGTGCCAGCTCACCTCGGACAGGGACCGGCGGGGAGCTGTTTTTT
TRBV12-3/TRBV12-4	TRBJ1-5	.	.	CASSLGGGPQHF	TGTGCCAGCAGTTTAGGGGGGGGGCCCCAGCATTTT
TRBV6-5	TRBJ1-1	TRBD1	.	CASSYGTGETEAFF	TGTGCCAGCAGTTACGGGACAGGGGAGACTGAAGCTTTCTTT
TRBV23-1	TRBJ1-2	TRBD1	.	CASSQKVGQGANYGYTF	TGCGCCAGCAGTCAAAAGGTGGGACAGGGGGCGAATTATGGCTACACCTTC
TRBV11-1	TRBJ2-2	TRBD2	.	CASSLAGLAGTGELFF	TGTGCCAGCAGCTTAGCGGGTCTAGCGGGCACCGGGGAGCTGTTTTTT
TRBV19	TRBJ2-3	.	.	CASSRRSGGTDTQYF	TGTGCCAGTAGTAGACGGTCGGGGGGCACAGATACGCAGTATTTT
TRBV11-2	TRBJ2-7	TRBD1	.	CASSKDREYEQYF	TGTGCCAGCAGCAAGGACAGGGAATACGAGCAGTACTTC
TRBV15	TRBJ2-7	.	.	CATPGPGVSYEQYF	TGTGCCACCCCCGGGCCGGGGGTCTCCTACGAGCAGTACTTC
TRBV2	TRBJ2-5	TRBD2	.	CASSPPSGGAGTQYF	TGTGCCAGCAGTCCCCCTAGCGGGGGGGCCGGGACCCAGTACTTC
TRBV4-2	TRBJ1-2	.	.	CASSQEGAHKTF	TGTGCCAGCAGCCAAGAAGGGGCTCATAAAACCTTC
TRBV30	TRBJ2-5	TRBD2	once	CAWNPGGLETQYF	TGTGCCTGGAATCCGGGGGGGCTGGAGACCCAGTACTTC
TRBV7-9	TRBJ1-3	.	once	CASSKMGASGNTIYF	TGTGCCAGCAGCAAAATGGGGGCCTCTGGAAACACCATATATTTT
TRBV6-6	TRBJ1-4	.	once	CASSFMAPGTNEKLFF	TGTGCCAGCAGTTTCATGGCCCCGGGGACTAATGAAAAACTGTTTTTT
TRBV7-2	TRBJ2-5	TRBD2	.	CASSLDLAGGLKTQYF	TGTGCCAGCAGCTTAGATCTAGCGGGGGGGCTTAAGACCCAGTACTTC
TRBV12-3/TRBV12-4	TRBJ1-4	.	.	CASSRAEGEKLFF	TGTGCCAGCAGTCGCGCGGAGGGGGAAAAACTGTTTTTT
TRBV19	TRBJ2-2	.	.	CASSIDWNTGELFF	TGTGCCAGTAGTATAGACTGGAACACCGGGGAGCTGTTTTTT
TRBV5-1	TRBJ2-5	TRBD2	.	CASSWGAGGQETQYF	TGCGCCAGCAGCTGGGGTGCGGGGGGACAAGAGACCCAGTACTTC
TRBV6-1	TRBJ1-1	TRBD1	.	CASSEAPGTGNTEAFF	TGTGCCAGCAGTGAAGCCCCCGGGACAGGGAACACTGAAGCTTTCTTT
TRBV5-1	TRBJ2-7	.	.	CASSLGLAPAYEQYF	TGCGCCAGCAGCTTGGGATTAGCGCCCGCCTACGAGCAGTACTTC
TRBV2	TRBJ2-7	TRBD1	.	CASRYRDRGEVGYEQYF	TGTGCCAGCAGGTACCGGGACAGAGGAGAGGTTGGGTACGAGCAGTACTTC
TRBV5-8	TRBJ2-1	.	.	CASSSRSGWEQFF	TGTGCCAGCAGCTCTCGGTCCGGGTGGGAGCAGTTCTTC
TRBV7-9	TRBJ2-7	.	.	CASSLEHLEQYF	TGTGCCAGCAGCTTAGAACACCTCGAGCAGTACTTC